The rows below give T cell receptor beta chains drawn from one sample of a study of OX40 agonist ivuxolimab in advanced cancers. Sequenced by immunoSEQ multiplex PCR; TCRdb stores in-frame clones only, minus some. The sample consists of tens of thousands of clones, about four fifths of them appearing once. Sample: CD4+ or CD8+ T cells sorted from blood, taken in a trial of the OX40 agonist ivuxolimab. The receptors originated from an adult with an advanced solid tumor such as melanoma, head and neck, liver or kidney cancer. The CDR3 runs from the conserved cysteine through the conserved F or W. D genes are given only for firm matches. The size field is filled for only some rows; it gives once, few, many or a size class.

clone size	V gene	D gene	CDR3 length	J gene	CDR3 DNA	CDR3 protein
.	TRBV30	.	14	TRBJ2-7	TGTGCCTGGAGTGCCCGGGTGAAACACTACGAGCAGTACTTC	CAWSARVKHYEQYF
once	TRBV11-3	TRBD2	13	TRBJ2-1	TGTGCCAGCAGCGTCCTAGCGGACAATGAGCAGTTCTTC	CASSVLADNEQFF
.	TRBV5-1	TRBD2	17	TRBJ2-3	TGCGCCAGCAGCGTTACTAGCGGGAGGAGATTCACAGATACGCAGTATTTT	CASSVTSGRRFTDTQYF
.	TRBV19	TRBD1	15	TRBJ1-2	TGTGCCAGTAGTAAGCAGGGGGCGGATAACTATGGCTACACCTTC	CASSKQGADNYGYTF
.	TRBV25-1	.	16	TRBJ2-2	TGTGCCAGCAGTCTCGGGGAGGCTACGAACACCGGGGAGCTGTTTTTT	CASSLGEATNTGELFF
.	TRBV7-6	.	14	TRBJ2-7	TGTGCCAGCAGCCCCAAGGTGGGGGACTACGAGCAGTACTTC	CASSPKVGDYEQYF
once	TRBV9	TRBD1	17	TRBJ2-1	TGTGCCAGCAGCGTATCAGGGGGCGGAATTTCCTACAATGAGCGGTTCTTC	CASSVSGGGISYNERFF
.	TRBV15	TRBD1	14	TRBJ1-1	TGTGCCACCAGCAGTGACAGGGTAGGGACTGAAGCTTTCTTT	CATSSDRVGTEAFF
few	TRBV19	TRBD1	14	TRBJ2-7	TGTGCCAGTAGTGCCTCGACAGGGGCCTACGAGCAGTACTTC	CASSASTGAYEQYF
.	TRBV2	.	16	TRBJ2-5	TGTGCCAGCAGTGTTCCTTTGGGGGCAGACCAAGAGACCCAGTACTTC	CASSVPLGADQETQYF
.	TRBV9	TRBD1	17	TRBJ2-2	TGTGCCAGCAGCACCAATAGGGACAGGGGGGACACCGGGGAGCTGTTTTTT	CASSTNRDRGDTGELFF
once	TRBV2	TRBD2	16	TRBJ2-3	TGTGCCAGCAGTGTGGCTAGCGGGACGCCAGGTGGTACGCAGTATTTT	CASSVASGTPGGTQYF
.	TRBV6-6	.	14	TRBJ1-1	TGTGCCAGCAGTTACTTGGGGCCGATCACTGAAGCTTTCTTT	CASSYLGPITEAFF
few	TRBV28	.	15	TRBJ2-1	TGTGCCAGCACCCTCGACAGGAGCTCCTACAATGAGCAGTTCTTC	CASTLDRSSYNEQFF
.	TRBV18	.	14	TRBJ2-2	TGTGCCAGCTCACCATCGGGACTGATGGGGGAGCTGTTTTTT	CASSPSGLMGELFF
.	TRBV30	.	12	TRBJ1-1	TGTGCCTGGAGTGAGGAATTTACTGAAGCTTTCTTT	CAWSEEFTEAFF
.	TRBV5-5	.	14	TRBJ1-3	TGTGCCAGCAGCCCACAAGGCGCTGGAAACACCATATATTTT	CASSPQGAGNTIYF
.	TRBV25-1	.	15	TRBJ1-3	TGTGCCAGCAGGCCCCAGGTTGAGGCTGGAAACACCATATATTTT	CASRPQVEAGNTIYF
medium-sized	TRBV5-6	TRBD2	17	TRBJ2-7	TGTGCCAGCTCGACCCTAGGGACTAGCGGGAGTGGAGACGAGCAGTACTTC	CASSTLGTSGSGDEQYF
.	TRBV5-5	TRBD2	19	TRBJ2-3	TGTGCCAGCAGCCCGTGGACTAGCGGGAGGGCCGGTGGCACAGATACGCAGTATTTT	CASSPWTSGRAGGTDTQYF
.	TRBV6-1	.	12	TRBJ1-2	TGTGCCAGCAGCAGGAGTAACTATGGCTACACCTTC	CASSRSNYGYTF
.	TRBV19	.	14	TRBJ2-7	TGTGCCAGTAGTATCTCGGGATCATCCTACGAGCAGTACTTC	CASSISGSSYEQYF